This T cell receptor beta chain is drawn from a study of blood T cell repertoires in COVID-19. Turning to the study itself: The samples span acute and convalescent COVID-19 from the United States, Italy and Spain. The cDNA or gDNA used as material had been derived from T cells, B-cell-depleted T cells, or PBMCs.

Between the trimmed V and J ends, which lost 3 bases and 5 bases, there was a span of 10 bases. The CDR3 spans 13 residues. The table came from immunoSEQ multiplex PCR; TCRdb's copy has only in-frame clones and leaves some out. The table lists about 170,000 clones, roughly 80% of them singletons. Source material: peripheral blood. This receptor was identified in a man aged 60 to 75 with acute or convalescent COVID-19. This sequence joins TRBV12-3 or TRBV12-4 and TRBJ2-5, with D possibly being TRBD2 (5 bases). The CDR3 DNA is TGTGCCAGCAGTTTGGGTAGCGTGGAGACCCAGTACTTC. Encoded protein: CASSLGSVETQYF.